Each of the 27 T cell receptor beta chains below was sequenced from the same sample in a study of regulatory T cells in long-lasting Graves disease. As for time point: newly diagnosed GD, antithyroid drugs for less than 3 months. Extracted PBMC RNA gave rise to the TCR library. Relying on iRepertoire HTBI primers and Arm-PCR of CDR3 regions, the team built TCR beta libraries. Each CDR3 protein gets one entry after TCRdb re-called the multiplex PCR reads with MiXCR. The repertoire consists of about 560,000 distinct CDR3 sequences, with about 16% occurring once and the leading ten covering 12%. In addition, the sample was reused for a study of T cells in Graves' hyperthyroidism and ophthalmopathy.

The input for sequencing was peripheral blood mononuclear cells (PBMCs), taken at new diagnosis, from a patient treated with antithyroid drugs. The receptor source for this set is a man aged 18 to 35 with Graves disease.

Points on this clonotype: Given a much more abundant clone one base away, this may be a read error. This chain joins TRBV11-3 and TRBJ2-1, with D uncertain. This CDR3 is built from 13 residues. Germline values: CDR1 SGHNT, CDR2 YENEEA. In nucleotides, the CDR3 is TGTGCCGGCAGCTTAAACCAAGGCGTTGAGCAGTTCTTC. Translated: CAGSLNQGVEQFF.

This clonotype was recorded many times. The rearrangement links TRBV9 to TRBJ1-2; 7 bases line up with TRBD1. With V trimmed by 4 bases and J by 4 bases, 16 bases remained unmatched. The CDR3 extends over 17 amino acids. Germline V gene lookup returns CDR1 SGDLS and CDR2 YYNGEE. The CDR3 sequence: CASSSTSGQSSFYGYTF. In nucleotides, the CDR3 is TGTGCCAGCAGCTCAACATCGGGACAGTCCTCCTTCTATGGCTACACCTTC.

V usage is TRBV15 and J usage is TRBJ1-1; D unclear. Germline loops: CDR1 LNHNV, CDR2 YYDKDF (reference sequence). V lost 1 base and J 10 bases, leaving 13 bases between the germline ends. The CDR3 is 13 amino acids. The CDR3 reads CATSRVGGSGAFF. In nucleotides, the CDR3 is TGTGCCACCAGCAGAGTCGGAGGTAGTGGAGCTTTCTTT.

A word on this clonotype: A far larger clone lies a single base away; this is likely a read error. The chain has TRBV7-8 and TRBJ2-1; TRBD1 might be the D (9 bases). V was shortened by 4 bases and J by 6 bases, with 28 bases between the two germline ends. In germline, CDR1 is SGHVS, CDR2 FQNEAQ. There are 19 residues in the CDR3. CDR3 amino acids: CASSSFGGTGSGSGNEQFF. As DNA, the CDR3 is TGTGCCAGCAGCTCCTTCGGGGGGACAGGGAGCGGGAGTGGCAATGAGCAGTTCTTC. The entire variable domain, with the rest obtained from reference TRBV7-8 and TRBJ2-1, is as follows: GAGVSQSPRYKVAKRGQDVALRCDPISGHVSLFWYQQALGQGPEFLTYFQNEAQLDKSGLPSDRFFAERPEGSVSTLKIQRTQQEDSAVYLCASSSFGGTGSGSGNEQFFGPGTRLTVL.

In this sample, this clonotype turned up a few times. This sequence joins TRBV11-3 and TRBJ2-1; TRBD2 might be the D (5 bases). The V gene lost 0 bases and the J gene lost 9 bases, with 12 bases spanning the gap. CDR3 length equals 14 residues. Germline V gene data show CDR1 as SGHNT and CDR2 as YENEEA. The CDR3 nucleotides read TGTGCCAGCAGCTTAGATCGAGGGCTAGGTGAGCAGTTCTTC. Protein sequence: CASSLDRGLGEQFF.

There are many counts of this clonotype. This rearrangement joins TRBV7-2 to TRBJ2-5; 14 nucleotides agree with TRBD2. This CDR3 comprises 16 residues. V lost 4 bases and J lost 5; bases outside the gene matches: 6. Germline lookup yields CDR1 SGHTA and CDR2 FQGNSA. The CDR3: CASSYEGTSGSETQYF. CDR3 nucleotide sequence: TGTGCCAGCAGCTACGAAGGGACTAGCGGGAGTGAGACCCAGTACTTC.

This clonotype was picked up a small number of times. The junction departs from germline at one end; a sequencing error may be responsible. This sequence joins TRBV7-9 and TRBJ2-1; D call uncertain. This CDR3 has 9 amino acids. CDR1 is SEHNR and CDR2 is FQNEAQ in the germline V gene (reference sequence). CDR3 bases: TGTGCCAGCAGCTTAGGCCGGCCGTTT. Protein product: CASSLGRPF.

This clonotype showed up many times. The chain has TRBV10-3 and TRBJ2-5; the match to TRBD1 covers 9 bases. The CDR3 length is 18 residues. After removal of 3 bases from V and 6 bases from J, the junction contained 17 bases not matched to a gene. CDR1 is ENHRY and CDR2 is SYGVKD in the germline V gene. In nucleotides, the CDR3 is TGTGCCATCAGTGACTTCCGAGGGCTCCGGGACAGGGCTCAGACCCAGTACTTC. Its translation: CAISDFRGLRDRAQTQYF.

With respect to this clonotype: A read error may explain this, as a much larger clone is one base away. No conserved phenylalanine or tryptophan is present at the end of the CDR3, so a read error is the likely explanation. The chain is built from TRBV12-3 or TRBV12-4 and TRBJ2-1; 9 bases are a match to TRBD2. The CDR3 is made up of 17 amino acids. With V trimmed by 3 bases and J by 4 bases, 10 bases remained unmatched. CDR3 region: CASSLRGASGAYNEQFL. The CDR3, as DNA: TGTGCCAGCAGTTTGCGGGGGGCTAGCGGGGCTTACAATGAGCAGTTCCTC.

This clonotype has a count of ten or more. V and J are TRBV11-2 and TRBJ1-5, with a possible D match to TRBD1 (5 bases). Between the trimmed V and J ends, which lost 5 bases and 6 bases, there was a span of 11 bases. Germline loops: CDR1 SGHAT, CDR2 FQNNGV. This CDR3 is 13 amino acids long. The DNA of the CDR3 is TGTGCCAGCAGCCAAGGTGGGGGTCAGCCCCAGCATTTT. Its translation is CASSQGGGQPQHF.

The rearrangement joins TRBV27 to TRBJ1-2, with D possibly matching TRBD1 (5 bases). The V and J ends lost 5 bases and 9 bases respectively, with 28 bases between them. Germline assignment: CDR1 MNHEY and CDR2 SMNVEV (reference sequence). CDR3 length: 17 amino acids. The CDR3 sequence: CASSPLLRGVVLASYTF. The CDR3 coding sequence is TGTGCCAGCAGTCCCCTCCTCCGGGGGGTAGTTCTTGCGAGCTACACCTTC.

V and J are TRBV9 and TRBJ1-4; possibly TRBD1 for D (5 bases). Trimming stripped 3 bases from V and 4 bases from J, with 10 bases between. The germline CDR1 and CDR2 sequences are SGDLS and YYNGEE. The CDR3 extends over 14 amino acids. The CDR3 DNA sequence: TGTGCCAGCAGCGATAGACAGAATAATGAAAAACTGTTTTTT. Translated, it gives CASSDRQNNEKLFF. Based on the CDR3 plus reference TRBV9 and TRBJ1-4, the full variable domain is DSGVTQTPKHLITATGQRVTLRCSPRSGDLSVYWYQQSLDQGLQFLIQYYNGEERAKGNILERFSAQQFPDLHSELNLSSLELGDSALYFCASSDRQNNEKLFFGSGTQLSVL.

In its sample, this clonotype was seen a few times. The chain is built from TRBV19 and TRBJ2-1; TRBD1 aligns across 9 bases. The junction had 6 bases not matched to a gene; V was cut back by 5 bases and J by 7 bases. The CDR3 spans 14 residues. The germline gives CDR1 LNHDA, CDR2 SQIVND (reference sequence). CDR3 in DNA: TGTGCCAGTAGTGCCGCACAGGGGGCTAATGAGCAGTTCTTC. The encoded protein is CASSAAQGANEQFF.

The chain uses TRBV19 and TRBJ2-1; D gene ambiguous. The CDR3 spans 13 residues. Trimming shortened V by 2 bases and J by 6 bases, and 8 bases separated the two germline ends. Germline CDR1 and CDR2: LNHDA and SQIVND (reference sequence). The CDR3: CASSILHGNEQFF. The CDR3 DNA sequence: TGTGCCAGTAGTATACTCCATGGCAATGAGCAGTTCTTC.

This sequence joins TRBV5-1 and TRBJ1-2; the match to TRBD1 covers 7 bases. Germline V gives CDR1 SGHRS, CDR2 YFSETQ. The CDR3 is made up of 15 amino acids. J lost 1 base, V lost 4 bases, and 7 bases had no gene match. CDR3 in amino acids: CASSLQGRDNYGYTF. Written as DNA, the CDR3 is TGCGCCAGCAGCCTACAGGGGAGGGATAACTATGGCTACACCTTC.

Notes on this clonotype: A read error may explain this, as a much larger clone is one base away. The V and J genes are TRBV18 and TRBJ2-2; 8 nucleotides line up with TRBD1. The CDR3 is 16 residues long. Germline-derived CDR1 and CDR2 are KGHSH and LQKENI. CDR3 coding DNA: TGTGCCAGCTCACGCCAGACAGGGGCGAACACCGGGGAGCTGCTTTTT. Protein: CASSRQTGANTGELLF.

This clonotype was observed at least ten times. The chain links TRBV28 to TRBJ2-7, with 8 bases that match TRBD2. Trimming removed 5 bases from V and 4 bases from J; junction bases left unmatched: 13. The CDR3 contains 16 residues. Germline CDR1 and CDR2: MDHEN and SYDVKM. CDR3 bases: TGTGCCAGCAGTCCAATCCCCAGCGGGAGAATATACGAGCAGTACTTC. It translates to CASSPIPSGRIYEQYF.

This clonotype was counted at least ten times. This rearrangement joins TRBV20-1 to TRBJ2-1; 7 nucleotides line up with TRBD2. The CDR3 extends over 14 amino acids. Germline trimming cut 2 bases from V and 4 bases from J; bases unmatched to any gene: 5. The germline V gene encodes CDR1 DFQATT and CDR2 SNEGSKA (reference sequence). Here the CDR3 DNA reads TGCAGTGCTAGAAGCGGGAAATGGTACAATGAGCAGTTCTTC. Translated: CSARSGKWYNEQFF.

At least ten counts were recorded for this clonotype. Compared with germline, one end of the junction differs, possibly owing to a read error. The V and J genes are TRBV30 and TRBJ2-1; D unclear. Germline V gene data show CDR1 as GTSNPN and CDR2 as SVGIG (reference sequence). This CDR3 has 12 amino acids. This chain's CDR3 is CAWGPLYSEQFF. The CDR3 DNA reads TGTGCCTGGGGACCACTGTACAGTGAGCAGTTCTTC.

This clonotype was counted ten times or more. The rearrangement uses TRBV29-1 and TRBJ1-1; no reliable D call. The V gene lost 1 base and the J gene lost 0 bases, with 9 bases spanning the gap. CDR3 size: 14 residues. CDR1 and CDR2 from the germline V gene are SQVTM and ANQGSEA. In nucleotides, the CDR3 is TGCAGCGTTGAAGGGGAAGGGATGAACACTGAAGCTTTCTTT. Protein product: CSVEGEGMNTEAFF.

The chain is built from TRBV7-2 and TRBJ2-2; TRBD2 aligns across 8 bases. Germline lookup yields CDR1 SGHTA and CDR2 FQGNSA. With V trimmed by 5 bases and J by 5 bases, 7 bases remained unmatched. There are 15 residues in the CDR3. In DNA form, the CDR3 reads TGTGCCAGCAGCCCAGCGGGAGAGGGAACCGGGGAGCTGTTTTTT. Translated, it gives CASSPAGEGTGELFF.

This clonotype was counted ten times or more. This sequence joins TRBV6-2 or TRBV6-3 and TRBJ2-7; possibly TRBD1 for D (6 bases). CDR1 and CDR2 from the germline V gene are MNHEY and SVGEGT. V lost 5 bases, J lost 5 bases, and 13 bases lay in between. This CDR3 comprises 13 residues. The DNA of the CDR3 is TGTGCCAGCAGTACTACAGGGAAGCACGAGCAGTACTTC. It is translated as CASSTTGKHEQYF.

This clonotype was counted a few times. The rearrangement links TRBV12-3 or TRBV12-4 to TRBJ2-5; D remains unclear. V lost 10 bases to trimming and J lost 5 bases, with 11 bases between them. This CDR3 has 11 amino acids. Here the CDR3 reads CATLDGETQYF. The CDR3 DNA is TGTGCCACCTTAGATGGGGAGACCCAGTACTTC.

In its sample, this clonotype was seen a few times. The chain links TRBV12-3 or TRBV12-4 to TRBJ1-1; D not certain. This CDR3 region has 12 residues. V was pared by 5 bases and J by 8 bases, with 12 bases between. CDR3 sequence: CASSPMGGEAFF. For the CDR3, the DNA is TGTGCCAGCAGTCCAATGGGAGGCGAAGCTTTCTTT.

This rearrangement joins TRBV20-1 to TRBJ2-4, with a weak D call TRBD1 (6 bases). Germline-derived CDR1 and CDR2 are DFQATT and SNEGSKA (reference sequence). Trimming stripped 6 bases from V and 1 base from J, with 16 bases between. The CDR3 is 15 amino acids. The CDR3 spells CSAGAQGRAKNIQYF. In DNA, the CDR3 is TGCAGTGCGGGGGCCCAGGGAAGGGCCAAAAACATTCAGTACTTC.

This clonotype has ten or more counts. The chain combines TRBV24-1 with TRBJ2-3; TRBD1 matches 9 bases. Germline V gene sequence: CDR1 KGHDR, CDR2 SFDVKD. Trimming cost V 4 bases and J 4 bases; bases outside gene matches: 5. The CDR3 contains 15 residues. As DNA, the CDR3 is TGTGCCACCAGTGACCGGGACAGGGCCGCAGATACGCAGTATTTT. This translates into CATSDRDRAADTQYF.

The chain combines TRBV11-2 with TRBJ2-7; no definite D call. The CDR3 runs 14 residues. Germline values: CDR1 SGHAT, CDR2 FQNNGV. V lost 1 base, J lost 4 bases, and 11 bases lay in between. DNA for the CDR3: TGTGCCAGCAGCTTAGGTAGAGGCTATTACGAGCAGTACTTC. Translation: CASSLGRGYYEQYF.